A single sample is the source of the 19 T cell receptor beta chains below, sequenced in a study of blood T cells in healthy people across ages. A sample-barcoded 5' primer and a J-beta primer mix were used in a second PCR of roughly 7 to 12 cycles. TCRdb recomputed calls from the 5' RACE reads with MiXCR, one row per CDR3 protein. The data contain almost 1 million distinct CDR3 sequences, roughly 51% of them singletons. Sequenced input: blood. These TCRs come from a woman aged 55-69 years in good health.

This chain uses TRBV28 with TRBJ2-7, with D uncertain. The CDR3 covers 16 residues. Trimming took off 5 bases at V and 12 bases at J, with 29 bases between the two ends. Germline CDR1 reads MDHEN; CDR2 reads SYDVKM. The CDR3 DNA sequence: TGTGCCAGCAGTCTAATCCAGGAGCCAGGCAAGGAGACCCGGTACTTC. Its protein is CASSLIQEPGKETRYF.

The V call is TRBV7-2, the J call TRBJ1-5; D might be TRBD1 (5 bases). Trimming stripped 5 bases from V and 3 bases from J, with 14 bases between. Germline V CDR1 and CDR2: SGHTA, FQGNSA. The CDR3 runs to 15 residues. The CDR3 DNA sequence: TGTGCCAGCAGCGCAGAGGGGTCAACCAATCAGCCCCAGCATTTT. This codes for CASSAEGSTNQPQHF. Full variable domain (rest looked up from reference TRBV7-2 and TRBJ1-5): GAGVSQSPSNKVTEKGKDVELRCDPISGHTALYWYRQSLGQGLEFLIYFQGNSAPDKSGLPSDRFSAERTGGSVSTLTIQRTQQEDSAVYLCASSAEGSTNQPQHFGDGTRLSIL.

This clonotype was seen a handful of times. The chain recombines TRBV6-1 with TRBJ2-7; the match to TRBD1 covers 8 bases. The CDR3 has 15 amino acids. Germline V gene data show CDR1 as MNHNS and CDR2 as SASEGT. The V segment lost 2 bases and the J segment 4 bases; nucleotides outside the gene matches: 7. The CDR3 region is CASSERGQVGYEQYF. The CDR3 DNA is TGTGCCAGCAGTGAAAGGGGACAGGTCGGATACGAGCAGTACTTC.

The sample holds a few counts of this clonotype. This CDR3 is CASSQGDRGIGNQPQHF. In nucleotides, the CDR3 is TGTGCCAGCAGCCAAGGGGACAGGGGGATTGGTAATCAGCCCCAGCATTTT. This sequence joins TRBV4-2 and TRBJ1-5; 11 nucleotides match TRBD1. V was pared by 1 base and J by 4 bases, with 6 bases of the junction left unmatched. CDR3 length equals 17 residues. The germline V gene has CDR1 LGHNA and CDR2 YNFKEQ.

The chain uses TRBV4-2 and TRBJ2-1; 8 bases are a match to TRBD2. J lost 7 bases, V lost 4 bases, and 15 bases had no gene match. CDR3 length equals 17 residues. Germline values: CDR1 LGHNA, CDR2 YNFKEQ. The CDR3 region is CASSPDPRSGSWNEQFF. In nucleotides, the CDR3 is TGTGCCAGCAGCCCCGATCCCCGCAGCGGGAGTTGGAATGAGCAGTTCTTC.

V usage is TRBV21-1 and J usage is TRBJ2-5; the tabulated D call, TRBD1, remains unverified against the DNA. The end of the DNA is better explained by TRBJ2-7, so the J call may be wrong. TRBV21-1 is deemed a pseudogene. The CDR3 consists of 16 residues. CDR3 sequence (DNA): TGTGCCAGCAGCGAACCTCGACAGGTTGACGTGTACGAGCAGTACTTC. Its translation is CASSEPRQVDVYEQYF.

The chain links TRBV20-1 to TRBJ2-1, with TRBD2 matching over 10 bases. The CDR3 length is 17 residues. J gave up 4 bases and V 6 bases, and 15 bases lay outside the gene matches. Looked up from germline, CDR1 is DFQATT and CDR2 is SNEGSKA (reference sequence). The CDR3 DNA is TGCAGTGCCCCGAACTCCTATAGCGGGAGGAGATACAATGAGCAGTTCTTC. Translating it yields CSAPNSYSGRRYNEQFF.

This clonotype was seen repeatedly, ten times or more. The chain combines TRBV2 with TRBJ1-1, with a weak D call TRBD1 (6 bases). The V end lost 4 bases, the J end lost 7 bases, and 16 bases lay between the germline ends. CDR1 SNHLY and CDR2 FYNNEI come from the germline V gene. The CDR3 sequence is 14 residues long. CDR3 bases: TGTGCCAGCAGTGGGGACATCCCGAAGGTTGAAGCTTTCTTT. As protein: CASSGDIPKVEAFF.

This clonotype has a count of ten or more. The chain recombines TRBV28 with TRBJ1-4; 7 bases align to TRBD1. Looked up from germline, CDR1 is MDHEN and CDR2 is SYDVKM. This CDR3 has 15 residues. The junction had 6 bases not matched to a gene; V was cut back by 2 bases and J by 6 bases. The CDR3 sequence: CASSLLDRVYEKLFF. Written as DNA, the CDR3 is TGTGCCAGCAGTTTACTAGACAGGGTATATGAAAAACTGTTTTTT.

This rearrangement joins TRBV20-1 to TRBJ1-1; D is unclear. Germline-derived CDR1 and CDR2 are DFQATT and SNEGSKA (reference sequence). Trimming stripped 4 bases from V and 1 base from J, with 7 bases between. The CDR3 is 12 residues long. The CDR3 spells CSANAPNTEAFF. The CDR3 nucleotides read TGCAGTGCTAACGCCCCGAACACTGAAGCTTTCTTT.

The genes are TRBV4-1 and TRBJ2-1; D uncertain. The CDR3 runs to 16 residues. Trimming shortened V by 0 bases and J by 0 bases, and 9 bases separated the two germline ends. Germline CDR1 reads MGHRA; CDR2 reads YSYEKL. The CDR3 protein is CASSQETLNSYNEQFF. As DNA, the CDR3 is TGCGCCAGCAGCCAAGAGACACTCAACTCCTACAATGAGCAGTTCTTC.

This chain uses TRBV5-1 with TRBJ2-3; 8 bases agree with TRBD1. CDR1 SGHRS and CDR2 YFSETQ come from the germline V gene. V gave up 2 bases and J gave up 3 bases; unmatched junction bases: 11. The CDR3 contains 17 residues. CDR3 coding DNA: TGCGCCAGCAGCTTACGAAGCAGGGGGCTGCCGACAGATACGCAGTATTTT. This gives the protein CASSLRSRGLPTDTQYF.

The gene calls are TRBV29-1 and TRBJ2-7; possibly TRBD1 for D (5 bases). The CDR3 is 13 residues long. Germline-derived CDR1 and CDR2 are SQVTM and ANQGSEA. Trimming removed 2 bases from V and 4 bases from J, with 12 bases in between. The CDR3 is CSVEFGHAYEQYF. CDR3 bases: TGCAGCGTTGAATTCGGACACGCTTACGAGCAGTACTTC.

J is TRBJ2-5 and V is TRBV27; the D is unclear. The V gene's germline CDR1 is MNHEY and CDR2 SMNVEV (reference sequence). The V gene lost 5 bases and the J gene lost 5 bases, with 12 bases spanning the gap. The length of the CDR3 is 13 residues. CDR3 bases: TGTGCCAGCAGTGTACGACGAACGGAGACCCAGTACTTC. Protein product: CASSVRRTETQYF.

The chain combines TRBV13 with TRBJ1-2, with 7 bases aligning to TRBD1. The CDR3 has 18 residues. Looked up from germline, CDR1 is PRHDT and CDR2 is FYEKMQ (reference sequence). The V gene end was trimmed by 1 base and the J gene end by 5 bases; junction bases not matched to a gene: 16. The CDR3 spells CASSLARGQLTNMYGYTF. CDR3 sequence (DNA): TGTGCCAGCAGCTTAGCTAGGGGACAGCTAACTAATATGTATGGCTACACCTTC.

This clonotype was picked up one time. The CDR3 region has the DNA TGTGCCAGCAGGAAATTTGACAGGAACACTGAAGCTTTCTTT. This encodes CASRKFDRNTEAFF. J is TRBJ1-1 and V is TRBV27, with D possibly TRBD1 on 5 matching bases. Germline V gene lookup returns CDR1 MNHEY and CDR2 SMNVEV (reference sequence). The CDR3 totals 14 residues. With 6 bases removed from V and 1 base from J, the gap between germline ends came to 12 bases.

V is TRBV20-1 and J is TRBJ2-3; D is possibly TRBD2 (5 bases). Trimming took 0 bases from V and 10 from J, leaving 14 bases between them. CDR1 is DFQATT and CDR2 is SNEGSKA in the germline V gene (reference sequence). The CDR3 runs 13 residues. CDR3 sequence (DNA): TGCAGTGCTAGAGATAAGCTAGCTTGGGCGCAGTATTTT. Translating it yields CSARDKLAWAQYF.

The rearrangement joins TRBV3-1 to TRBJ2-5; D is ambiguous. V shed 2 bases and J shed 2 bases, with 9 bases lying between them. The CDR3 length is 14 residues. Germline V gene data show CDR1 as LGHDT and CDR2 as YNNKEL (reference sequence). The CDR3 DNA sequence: TGTGCCAGCAGCCAACAGGCAGTGCAAGAGACCCAGTACTTC. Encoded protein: CASSQQAVQETQYF.

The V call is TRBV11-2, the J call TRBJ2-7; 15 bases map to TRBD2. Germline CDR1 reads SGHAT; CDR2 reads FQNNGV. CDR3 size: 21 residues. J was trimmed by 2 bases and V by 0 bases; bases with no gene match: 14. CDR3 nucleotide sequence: TGTGCCAGCAGCTTAGAACCAGGGGGACTAGCGGGAGGTTCCGTACCCTACGAGCAGTACTTC. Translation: CASSLEPGGLAGGSVPYEQYF.